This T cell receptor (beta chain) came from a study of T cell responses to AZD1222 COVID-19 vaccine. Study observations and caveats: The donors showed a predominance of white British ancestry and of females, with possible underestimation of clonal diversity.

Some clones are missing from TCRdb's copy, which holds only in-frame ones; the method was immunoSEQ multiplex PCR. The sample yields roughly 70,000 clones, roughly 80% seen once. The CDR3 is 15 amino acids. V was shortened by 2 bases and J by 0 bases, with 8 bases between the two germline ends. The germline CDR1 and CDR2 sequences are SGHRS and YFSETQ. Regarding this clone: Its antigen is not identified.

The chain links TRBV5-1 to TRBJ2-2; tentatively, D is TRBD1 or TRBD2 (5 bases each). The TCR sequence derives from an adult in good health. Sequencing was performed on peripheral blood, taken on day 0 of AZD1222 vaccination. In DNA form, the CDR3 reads TGCGCCAGCAGCTTAGGGACGGCGAACACCGGGGAGCTGTTTTTT. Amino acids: CASSLGTANTGELFF.